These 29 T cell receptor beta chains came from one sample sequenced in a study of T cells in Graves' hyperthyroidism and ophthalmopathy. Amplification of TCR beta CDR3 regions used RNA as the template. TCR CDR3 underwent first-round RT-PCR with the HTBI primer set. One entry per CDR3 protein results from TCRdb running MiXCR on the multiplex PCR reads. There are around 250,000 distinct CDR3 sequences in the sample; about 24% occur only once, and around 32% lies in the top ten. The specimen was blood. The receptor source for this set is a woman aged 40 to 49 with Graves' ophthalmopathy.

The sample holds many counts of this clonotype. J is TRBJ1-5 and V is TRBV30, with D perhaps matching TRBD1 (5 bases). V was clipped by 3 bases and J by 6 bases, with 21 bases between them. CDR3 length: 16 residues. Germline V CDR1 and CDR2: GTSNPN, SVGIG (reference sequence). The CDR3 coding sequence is TGTGCCTGGAGACCTACCGGGACTACTTCGAGTCAGCCCCAGCATTTT. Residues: CAWRPTGTTSSQPQHF.

CDR3 sequence (DNA): TGTGCCAGTAGTATGCGGTCCAAAGGTTTTAGCAATCAGCCCCAGCATTTT. Amino acids: CASSMRSKGFSNQPQHF. The chain is built from TRBV19 and TRBJ1-5; D uncertain. Trimming left V 3 bases short and J 0 bases short, with 15 bases between. Germline values: CDR1 LNHDA, CDR2 SQIVND (reference sequence). The CDR3 extends over 17 amino acids.

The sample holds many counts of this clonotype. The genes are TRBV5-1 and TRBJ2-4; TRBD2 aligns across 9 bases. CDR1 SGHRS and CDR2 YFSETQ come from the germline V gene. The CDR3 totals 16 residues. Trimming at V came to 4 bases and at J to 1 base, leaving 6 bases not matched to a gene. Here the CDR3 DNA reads TGCGCCAGCAGCGTGGGACTAGCTGCGGCCAAAAACATTCAGTACTTC. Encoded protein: CASSVGLAAAKNIQYF.

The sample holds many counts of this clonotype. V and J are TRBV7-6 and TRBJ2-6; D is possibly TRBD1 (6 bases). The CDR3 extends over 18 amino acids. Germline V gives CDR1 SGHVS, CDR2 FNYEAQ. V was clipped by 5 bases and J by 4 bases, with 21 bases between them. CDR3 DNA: TGTGCCAGCAGCCCGAAGGGCAGGGGAGTTGACGGGGCCAACGTCCTGACTTTC. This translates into CASSPKGRGVDGANVLTF.

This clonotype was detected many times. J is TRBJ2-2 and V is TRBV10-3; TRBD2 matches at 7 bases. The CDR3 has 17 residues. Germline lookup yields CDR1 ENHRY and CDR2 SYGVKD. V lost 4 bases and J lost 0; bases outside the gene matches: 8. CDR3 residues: CAISGRASGPNTGELFF. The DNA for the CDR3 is TGTGCCATCAGTGGGAGGGCTAGCGGTCCGAACACCGGGGAGCTGTTTTTT.

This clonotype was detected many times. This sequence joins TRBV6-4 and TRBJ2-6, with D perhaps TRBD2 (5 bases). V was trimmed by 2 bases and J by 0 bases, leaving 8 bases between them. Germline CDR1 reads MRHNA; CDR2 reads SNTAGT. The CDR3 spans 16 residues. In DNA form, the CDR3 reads TGTGCCAGCAGTGACAGACTAACCTCTGGGGCCAACGTCCTGACTTTC. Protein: CASSDRLTSGANVLTF.

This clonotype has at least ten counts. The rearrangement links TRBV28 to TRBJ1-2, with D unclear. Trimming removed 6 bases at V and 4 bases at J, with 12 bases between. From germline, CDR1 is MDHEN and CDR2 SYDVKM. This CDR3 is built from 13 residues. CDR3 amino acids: CASRTESIYGYTF. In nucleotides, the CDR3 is TGTGCCAGCAGGACGGAAAGTATCTATGGCTACACCTTC.

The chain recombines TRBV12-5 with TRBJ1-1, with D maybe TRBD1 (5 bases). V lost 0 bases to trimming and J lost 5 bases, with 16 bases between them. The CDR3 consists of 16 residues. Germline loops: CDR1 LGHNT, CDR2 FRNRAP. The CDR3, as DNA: TGTGCTAGTGGTTTGGTACGAGGTATGGCAGGGACTGAAGCTTTCTTT. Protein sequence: CASGLVRGMAGTEAFF.

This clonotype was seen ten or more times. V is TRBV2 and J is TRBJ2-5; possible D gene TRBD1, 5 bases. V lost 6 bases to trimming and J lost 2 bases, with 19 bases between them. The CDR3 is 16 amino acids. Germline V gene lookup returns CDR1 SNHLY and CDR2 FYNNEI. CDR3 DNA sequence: TGTGCCAGCAGGAGAAGACAGATGAACCCTCAAGAGACCCAGTACTTC. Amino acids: CASRRRQMNPQETQYF.

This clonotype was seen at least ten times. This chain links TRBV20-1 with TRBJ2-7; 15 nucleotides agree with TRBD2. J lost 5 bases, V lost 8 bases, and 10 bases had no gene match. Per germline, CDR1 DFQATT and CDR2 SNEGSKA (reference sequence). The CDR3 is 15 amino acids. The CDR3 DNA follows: TGCAGTACTGCACCAGGACTAGCGGGAGGGCACGAGCAGTACTTC. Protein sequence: CSTAPGLAGGHEQYF.

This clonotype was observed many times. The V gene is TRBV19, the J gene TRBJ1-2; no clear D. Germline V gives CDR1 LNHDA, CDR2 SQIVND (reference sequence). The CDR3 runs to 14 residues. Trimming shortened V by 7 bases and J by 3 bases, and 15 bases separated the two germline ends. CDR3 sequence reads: CASTNRAKDYGYTF. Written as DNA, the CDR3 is TGTGCCAGTACTAACCGGGCCAAGGACTATGGCTACACCTTC. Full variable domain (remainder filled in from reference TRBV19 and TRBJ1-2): DGGITQSPKYLFRKEGQNVTLSCEQNLNHDAMYWYRQDPGQGLRLIYYSQIVNDFQKGDIAEGYSVSREKKESFPLTVTSAQKNPTAFYLCASTNRAKDYGYTFGSGTRLTVV.

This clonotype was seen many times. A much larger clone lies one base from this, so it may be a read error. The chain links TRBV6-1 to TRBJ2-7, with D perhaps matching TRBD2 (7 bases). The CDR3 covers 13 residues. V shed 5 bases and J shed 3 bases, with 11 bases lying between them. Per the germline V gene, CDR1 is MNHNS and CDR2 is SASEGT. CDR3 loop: CASSTGGSYEQYF. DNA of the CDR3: TGTGCCAGCAGTACGGGGGGCAGCTACGAGCAGTACTTC.

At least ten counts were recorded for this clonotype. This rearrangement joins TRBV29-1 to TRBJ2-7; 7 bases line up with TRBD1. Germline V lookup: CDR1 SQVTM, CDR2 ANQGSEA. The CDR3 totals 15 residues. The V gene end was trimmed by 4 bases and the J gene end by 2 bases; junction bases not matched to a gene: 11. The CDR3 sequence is CSVALPGTAAYEQYF. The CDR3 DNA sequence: TGCAGCGTTGCCTTACCCGGGACAGCCGCCTACGAGCAGTACTTC.

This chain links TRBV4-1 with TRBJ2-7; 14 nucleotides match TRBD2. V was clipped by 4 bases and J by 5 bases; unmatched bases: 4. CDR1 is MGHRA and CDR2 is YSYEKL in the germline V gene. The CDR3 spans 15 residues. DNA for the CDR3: TGCGCCAGCAGCCGACTGGGACTAGCGGGAGACGAGCAGTACTTC. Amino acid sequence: CASSRLGLAGDEQYF.

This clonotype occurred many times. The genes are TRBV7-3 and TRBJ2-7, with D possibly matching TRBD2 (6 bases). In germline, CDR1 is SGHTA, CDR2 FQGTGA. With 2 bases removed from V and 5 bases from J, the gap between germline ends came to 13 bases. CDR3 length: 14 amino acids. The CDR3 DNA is TGTGCCAGCAGCTTAGACGGGAGCGGTAACGAGCAGTACTTC. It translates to CASSLDGSGNEQYF.

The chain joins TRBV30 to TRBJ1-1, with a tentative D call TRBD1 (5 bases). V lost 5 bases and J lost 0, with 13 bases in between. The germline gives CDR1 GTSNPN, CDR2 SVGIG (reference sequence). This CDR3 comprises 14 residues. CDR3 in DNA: TGTGCCTGGTTTCCCAGGGTGTTGAACACTGAAGCTTTCTTT. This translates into CAWFPRVLNTEAFF.

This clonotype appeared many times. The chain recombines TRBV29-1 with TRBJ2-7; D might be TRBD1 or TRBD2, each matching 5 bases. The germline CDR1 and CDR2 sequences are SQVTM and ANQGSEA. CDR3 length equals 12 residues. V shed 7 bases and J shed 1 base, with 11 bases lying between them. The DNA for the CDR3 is TGCAGCGCCCGGGACGGTTCCTACGAGCAGTACTTC. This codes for CSARDGSYEQYF.

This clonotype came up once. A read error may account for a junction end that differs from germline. The CDR3 reads CASSSGIRDNQPQPF. DNA of the CDR3: TGTGCCAGCAGTTCCGGGATACGAGACAATCAGCCCCAGCCTTTT. The chain combines TRBV28 with TRBJ1-5, with D unclear. The germline CDR1 and CDR2 sequences are MDHEN and SYDVKM. The CDR3 extends over 15 amino acids. Using reference TRBV28 and TRBJ1-5 for the parts outside the CDR3, the full variable domain is DVKVTQSSRYLVKRTGEKVFLECVQDMDHENMFWYRQDPGLGLRLIYFSYDVKMKEKGDIPEGYSVSREKKERFSLILESASTNQTSMYLCASSSGIRDNQPQPFGDGTRLSIL.

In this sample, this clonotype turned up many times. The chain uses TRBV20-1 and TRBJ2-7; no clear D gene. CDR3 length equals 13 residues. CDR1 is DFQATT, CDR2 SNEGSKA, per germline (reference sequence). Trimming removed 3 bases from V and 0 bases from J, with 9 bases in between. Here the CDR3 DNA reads TGCAGTGCTAGGAGGCCCAACTCCTACGAGCAGTACTTC. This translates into CSARRPNSYEQYF.

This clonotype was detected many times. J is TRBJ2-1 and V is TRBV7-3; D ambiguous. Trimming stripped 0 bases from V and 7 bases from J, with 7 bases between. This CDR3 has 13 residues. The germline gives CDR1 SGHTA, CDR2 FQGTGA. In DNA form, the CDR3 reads TGTGCCAGCAGCTTAACCGGGTTGAATGAGCAGTTCTTC. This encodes CASSLTGLNEQFF.

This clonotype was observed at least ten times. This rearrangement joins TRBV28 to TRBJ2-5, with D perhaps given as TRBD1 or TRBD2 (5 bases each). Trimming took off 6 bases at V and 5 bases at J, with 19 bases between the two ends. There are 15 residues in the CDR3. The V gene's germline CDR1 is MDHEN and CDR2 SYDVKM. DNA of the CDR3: TGTGCCAGCAGCTCCGGGACCGCGCTGGGGGAGACCCAGTACTTC. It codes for CASSSGTALGETQYF.

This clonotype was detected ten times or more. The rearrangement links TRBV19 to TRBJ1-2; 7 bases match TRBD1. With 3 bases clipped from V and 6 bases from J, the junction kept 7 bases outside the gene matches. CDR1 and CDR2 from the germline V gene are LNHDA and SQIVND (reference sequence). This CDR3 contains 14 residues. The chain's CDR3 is CASSMRTGQNGYTF. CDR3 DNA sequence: TGTGCCAGTAGTATGAGGACAGGACAGAATGGCTACACCTTC.

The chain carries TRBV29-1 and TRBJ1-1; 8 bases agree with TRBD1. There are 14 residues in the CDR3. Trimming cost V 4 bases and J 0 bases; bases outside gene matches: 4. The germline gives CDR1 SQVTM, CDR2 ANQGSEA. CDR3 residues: CSVAPGQVNTEAFF. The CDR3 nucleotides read TGCAGCGTTGCACCGGGACAGGTGAACACTGAAGCTTTCTTT.

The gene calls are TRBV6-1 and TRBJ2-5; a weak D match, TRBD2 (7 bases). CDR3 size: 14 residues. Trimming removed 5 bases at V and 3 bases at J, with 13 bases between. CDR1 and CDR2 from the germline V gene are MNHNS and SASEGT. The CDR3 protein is CASSPPGGEETQYF. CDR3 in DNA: TGTGCCAGCAGTCCCCCGGGGGGCGAAGAGACCCAGTACTTC.

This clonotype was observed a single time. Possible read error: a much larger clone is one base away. CDR3 bases: TGTGCCAGCTCACCACAAACTATCGGGTTCTACGAGCAGTACTTC. Amino acids: CASSPQTIGFYEQYF. The chain combines TRBV18 with TRBJ2-7; no clear D. The CDR3 is 15 amino acids. Trimming took off 1 base at V and 3 bases at J, with 13 bases between the two ends. The germline CDR1 and CDR2 sequences are KGHSH and LQKENI.

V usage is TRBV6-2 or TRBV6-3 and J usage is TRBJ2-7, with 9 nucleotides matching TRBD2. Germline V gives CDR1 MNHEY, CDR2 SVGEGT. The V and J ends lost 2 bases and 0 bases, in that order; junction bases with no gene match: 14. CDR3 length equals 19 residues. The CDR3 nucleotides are TGTGCCAGCAGTTACCCAAACCCTCGACTAGCGGAAAGCTCCTACGAGCAGTACTTC. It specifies CASSYPNPRLAESSYEQYF.

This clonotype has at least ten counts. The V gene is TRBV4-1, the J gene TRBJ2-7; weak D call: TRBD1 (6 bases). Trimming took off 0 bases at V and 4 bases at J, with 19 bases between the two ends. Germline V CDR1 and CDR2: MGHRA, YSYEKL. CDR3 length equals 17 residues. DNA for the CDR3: TGCGCCAGCAGCCAAGATCTATCGTTACAGGGTGGGTACGAGCAGTACTTC. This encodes CASSQDLSLQGGYEQYF.

The CDR3 DNA sequence: TGTGCCAGCAGTTACGTGAGGACAGGGGACGGCTACACCTTC. Translated, it gives CASSYVRTGDGYTF. The rearrangement joins TRBV6-2 or TRBV6-3 to TRBJ1-2; TRBD1 matches at 9 bases. The CDR3 has 14 amino acids. The germline V gene encodes CDR1 MNHEY and CDR2 SVGEGT. Trimming removed 2 bases from V and 8 bases from J; junction bases left unmatched: 6.

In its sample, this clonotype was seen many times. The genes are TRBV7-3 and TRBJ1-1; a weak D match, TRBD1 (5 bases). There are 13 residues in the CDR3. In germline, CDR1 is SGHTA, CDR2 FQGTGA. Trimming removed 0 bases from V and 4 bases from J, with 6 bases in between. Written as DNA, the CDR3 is TGTGCCAGCAGCTTAACGCAGGGCACTGAAGCTTTCTTT. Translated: CASSLTQGTEAFF. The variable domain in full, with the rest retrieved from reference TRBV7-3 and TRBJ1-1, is GAGVSQTPSNKVTEKGKYVELRCDPISGHTALYWYRQSLGQGPEFLIYFQGTGAADDSGLPNDRFFAVRPEGSVSTLKIQRTERGDSAVYLCASSLTQGTEAFFGQGTRLTVV.